The 30 T cell receptor beta chains below all came from one sample that was sequenced in a study of blood T cell repertoires in COVID-19. Using immunoSEQ multiplex PCR, the repertoire was profiled, and TCRdb retains in-frame clones only, with some absent. The sample has about 24,000 clones; approximately 78% are singletons. The source material was peripheral blood. These receptors all stem from a human donor in a cohort sampled during active COVID-19.

The chain employs TRBV6-1 and TRBJ2-5, with TRBD2 identical over 15 bases. The germline gives CDR1 MNHNS, CDR2 SASEGT. This CDR3 is built from 18 residues. V was clipped by 0 bases and J by 4 bases; unmatched bases: 6. As DNA, the CDR3 is TGTGCCAGCAGTGAAGCGCGGCCGGGACTAGCGGGGGGAGAGACCCAGTACTTC. This translates into CASSEARPGLAGGETQYF.

The CDR3 DNA reads as TGTGCCAGCAGCCAAGATCCCGCTAGCGGGGGAAGCACAGATACGCAGTATTTT. This gives the protein CASSQDPASGGSTDTQYF. The chain couples TRBV4-2 to TRBJ2-3, with TRBD2 matching over 10 bases. V shed 0 bases and J 0 bases; nucleotides not matched to a gene: 6. The CDR3 has 18 amino acids. Germline CDR1 is LGHNA and CDR2 is YNFKEQ.

This clone came up a few times. The J gene is TRBJ2-3, the V gene TRBV7-2; no clear D. This CDR3 has 16 residues. Trimming removed 2 bases at V and 2 bases at J, with 14 bases between. Germline V gives CDR1 SGHTA, CDR2 FQGNSA. The CDR3 sequence is CASSLYSSVNTDTQYF. The CDR3 bases are TGTGCCAGCAGCTTATACAGCTCGGTCAACACAGATACGCAGTATTTT.

The genes are TRBV12-3 or TRBV12-4 and TRBJ2-2; D remains ambiguous. The CDR3 runs to 11 residues. V was cut by 3 bases and J by 7 bases, with 3 bases left in between. In DNA form, the CDR3 reads TGTGCCAGCAGTTTTTACGGGGAGCTGTTTTTT. Its protein is CASSFYGELFF.

The chain carries TRBV7-6 and TRBJ1-6; TRBD1 matches at 11 bases. J was trimmed by 11 bases and V by 5 bases; bases with no gene match: 8. Germline lookup yields CDR1 SGHVS and CDR2 FNYEAQ. The CDR3 covers 15 residues. The CDR3 loop reads CASSTGQGANPPLHF. For the CDR3, the DNA is TGTGCCAGCAGCACCGGACAGGGGGCCAATCCACCCCTCCACTTT.

The genes are TRBV4-3 and TRBJ2-1; possibly TRBD2 for D (5 bases). V gave up 0 bases and J gave up 0 bases, with 15 bases separating them. Germline V gene lookup returns CDR1 LGHNA and CDR2 YSLEER. The length of the CDR3 is 18 residues. The CDR3 reads CASSQDSNLGSSYNEQFF. CDR3 coding DNA: TGCGCCAGCAGCCAAGATTCCAATCTGGGGAGCTCCTACAATGAGCAGTTCTTC.

V is TRBV11-3 and J is TRBJ2-7, with D perhaps TRBD2 (7 bases). The CDR3 consists of 15 residues. Germline CDR1 and CDR2: SGHNT and YENEEA. Between the trimmed V and J ends, which lost 5 bases and 2 bases, there was a span of 16 bases. The CDR3 nucleotides are TGTGCCAGCAGCCCCGAGGGGGGGTTCCCCTACGAGCAGTACTTC. This sequence encodes CASSPEGGFPYEQYF.

V is TRBV3-1 (or the pseudogene TRBV3-2) and J is TRBJ2-5, with D possibly being TRBD2 (6 bases). The CDR3 contains 14 residues. Germline lookup yields CDR1 LGHDT and CDR2 YNNKEL (reference sequence). V was pared by 4 bases and J by 1 base, with 10 bases between. The CDR3 DNA follows: TGTGCCAGCAGCCCGACGGGAGTCCAAGAGACCCAGTACTTC. Residues: CASSPTGVQETQYF.

This clone has a single count. V is TRBV7-9 and J is TRBJ1-1; the D is unclear. The length of the CDR3 is 13 residues. V lost 6 bases and J lost 8, with 16 bases in between. Germline CDR1 reads SEHNR; CDR2 reads FQNEAQ (reference sequence). The CDR3 region is CASSQNRGLEAFF. CDR3 in DNA: TGTGCCAGCAGTCAAAACCGGGGTTTGGAAGCTTTCTTT.

This chain links TRBV20-1 with TRBJ2-6, with D possibly matching TRBD2 (6 bases). The V and J ends lost 3 bases and 0 bases respectively, with 9 bases between them. In germline, CDR1 is DFQATT, CDR2 SNEGSKA (reference sequence). The CDR3 spans 15 residues. Here the CDR3 reads CSASPGVSGANVLTF. The CDR3 DNA reads TGCAGTGCTAGTCCGGGGGTCTCTGGGGCCAACGTCCTGACTTTC.

The chain joins TRBV7-2 to TRBJ2-5, with 9 bases matching TRBD2. With V trimmed by 4 bases and J by 4 bases, 4 bases remained unmatched. Germline CDR1 and CDR2: SGHTA and FQGNSA. CDR3 length: 14 amino acids. The CDR3 nucleotides are TGTGCCAGCAGCTGGGGCGGGGGGGGAGAGACCCAGTACTTC. Translating gives CASSWGGGGETQYF.

The chain is built from TRBV7-9 and TRBJ2-1; D is possibly TRBD1 (6 bases). Germline CDR1 SEHNR, CDR2 FQNEAQ (reference sequence). V lost 5 bases and J lost 6, with 17 bases in between. This CDR3 has 15 residues. Here the CDR3 DNA reads TGTGCCAGCAGCCCAGGGCAGGGGATGGTCAATGAGCAGTTCTTC. Translation gives CASSPGQGMVNEQFF. Combining the CDR3 with reference TRBV7-9 and TRBJ2-1 gives the whole variable domain DTGVSQNPRHKITKRGQNVTFRCDPISEHNRLYWYRQTLGQGPEFLTYFQNEAQLEKSRLLSDRFSAERPKGSFSTLEIQRTEQGDSAMYLCASSPGQGMVNEQFFGPGTRLTVL.

In this sample, this clone turned up once. The chain employs TRBV13 and TRBJ2-7; 10 bases are a match to TRBD1. The CDR3 totals 15 residues. With V trimmed by 5 bases and J by 1 base, 5 bases remained unmatched. Germline CDR1 and CDR2: PRHDT and FYEKMQ (reference sequence). CDR3 in DNA: TGTGCCAGCAGCCGGGGGGACAGGGGATCCTACGAGCAGTACTTC. This encodes CASSRGDRGSYEQYF. Complete variable domain (other parts from reference TRBV13 and TRBJ2-7): AAGVIQSPRHLIKEKRETATLKCYPIPRHDTVYWYQQGPGQDPQFLISFYEKMQSDKGSIPDRFSAQQFSDYHSELNMSSLELGDSALYFCASSRGDRGSYEQYFGPGTRLTVT.

In this sample, this clone turned up once. The chain couples TRBV12-3 or TRBV12-4 to TRBJ1-1; the D gene is possibly TRBD1 (5 bases). The CDR3 sequence is 11 residues long. Trimming left V 5 bases short and J 5 bases short, with 6 bases between. This chain's CDR3 is CASSGQTEAFF. As DNA, the CDR3 is TGTGCCAGCAGTGGACAAACTGAAGCTTTCTTT.

The chain employs TRBV5-6 and TRBJ2-7; TRBD2 might be the D (6 bases). CDR1 is SGHDT, CDR2 YYEEEE, per germline. The V gene lost 4 bases and the J gene lost 4 bases, with 12 bases spanning the gap. CDR3 length: 13 amino acids. This CDR3 reads CASSVGGDYEQYF. CDR3 bases: TGTGCCAGCAGCGTTGGAGGGGATTACGAGCAGTACTTC.

The chain uses TRBV7-2 and TRBJ2-3, with TRBD2 identical over 12 bases. Germline V gene data show CDR1 as SGHTA and CDR2 as FQGNSA. This CDR3 contains 19 residues. V gave up 1 base and J gave up 2 bases; unmatched junction bases: 10. CDR3 loop: CASSLGWTSGTSTTDTQYF. As DNA, the CDR3 is TGTGCCAGCAGCTTAGGGTGGACTAGCGGGACCTCCACCACAGATACGCAGTATTTT.

This chain connects TRBV18 to TRBJ1-3; 7 positions match TRBD1. Germline V gene lookup returns CDR1 KGHSH and CDR2 LQKENI. The V segment lost 2 bases and the J segment 3 bases; nucleotides outside the gene matches: 4. The CDR3 sequence is 15 residues long. CDR3: CASSPDRAYGNTIYF. DNA for the CDR3: TGTGCCAGCTCACCAGACAGGGCTTATGGAAACACCATATATTTT.

The gene calls are TRBV7-8 and TRBJ1-6; D gene ambiguous. This CDR3 region has 15 residues. Germline V gives CDR1 SGHVS, CDR2 FQNEAQ. V gave up 3 bases and J gave up 0 bases, with 6 bases separating them. The CDR3 sequence: CASSFESSYNSPLHF. CDR3 sequence (DNA): TGTGCCAGCAGCTTTGAGAGCTCCTATAATTCACCCCTCCACTTT.

This clone has just a few counts. The chain recombines TRBV24-1 with TRBJ2-7; 8 bases match TRBD1. The junction had 6 bases not matched to a gene; V was cut back by 3 bases and J by 0 bases. The CDR3 extends over 16 amino acids. Germline V gives CDR1 KGHDR, CDR2 SFDVKD. The CDR3 region is CATSDRSGTGSYEQYF. The CDR3 DNA sequence: TGTGCCACCAGTGATCGCTCCGGGACAGGCTCCTACGAGCAGTACTTC.

The chain is built from TRBV5-5 and TRBJ1-5; the D gene is possibly TRBD1 (6 bases). The V end lost 4 bases, the J end lost 5 bases, and 16 bases lay between the germline ends. The germline gives CDR1 SGHKS, CDR2 YYEKEE (reference sequence). The CDR3 runs 15 residues. CDR3 nucleotides: TGTGCCAGCAGCCGGGGGGCGAGCAATTATCAGCCCCAGCATTTT. Protein: CASSRGASNYQPQHF.

The chain is built from TRBV6-5 and TRBJ1-1, with TRBD1 matching over 8 bases. From germline, CDR1 is MNHEY and CDR2 SVGAGI. The CDR3 is made up of 14 amino acids. Unmatched junction bases numbered 0, after V lost 2 bases and J lost 1 base. Here the CDR3 reads CASSYQGANTEAFF. As DNA, the CDR3 is TGTGCCAGCAGTTACCAGGGGGCGAACACTGAAGCTTTCTTT.

The V gene is TRBV7-8, the J gene TRBJ1-4, with TRBD1 matching 8 bases. Germline V lookup: CDR1 SGHVS, CDR2 FQNEAQ. The CDR3 has 13 residues. Trimming at V came to 5 bases and at J to 8 bases, leaving 4 bases not matched to a gene. CDR3 in amino acids: CASSPRTGEKLFF. DNA of the CDR3: TGTGCCAGCAGCCCGCGGACAGGGGAAAAACTGTTTTTT.

J is TRBJ1-1 and V is TRBV11-3, with D hard to call. V dropped 1 base and J dropped 8 bases, with 5 bases sitting between them. This CDR3 spans 11 amino acids. The germline V gene has CDR1 SGHNT and CDR2 YENEEA. As DNA, the CDR3 is TGTGCCAGCAGCTTAGCCAGGGAAGCTTTCTTT. Amino acids: CASSLAREAFF.

The chain joins TRBV21-1 to TRBJ1-6; TRBD1, the table's D call, lacks a check against the DNA. TRBV21-1 is an annotated pseudogene. The CDR3 runs 17 residues. The CDR3 DNA reads as TGTGCCAGCAGCAAAGCGGGACAGGGCGATTATAATTCACCCCTCCACTTT. Translation: CASSKAGQGDYNSPLHF.

V and J are TRBV7-2 and TRBJ2-3; the D is unclear. The CDR3 spans 14 residues. Between the trimmed V and J ends, which lost 6 bases and 1 base, there was a span of 11 bases. The germline V gene has CDR1 SGHTA and CDR2 FQGNSA. Here the CDR3 DNA reads TGTGCCAGCAGTTGGGCCGTCCGCACAGATACGCAGTATTTT. Translating gives CASSWAVRTDTQYF.

The J gene is TRBJ1-5, the V gene TRBV6-6; tentatively, D is TRBD1 (5 bases). Between the trimmed V and J ends, which lost 8 bases and 5 bases, there was a span of 16 bases. The CDR3 is made up of 14 amino acids. The V gene's germline CDR1 is MNHNY and CDR2 SVGAGI (reference sequence). The CDR3 coding sequence is TGTGCCAGCCGGGTATTGCAGGGTCATCAGCCCCAGCATTTT. Encoded protein: CASRVLQGHQPQHF.

The V call is TRBV9, the J call TRBJ1-6; D unclear. The CDR3 contains 14 residues. V was pared by 0 bases and J by 9 bases, with 10 bases between. The germline CDR1 and CDR2 sequences are SGDLS and YYNGEE. CDR3: CASSVGGSASPLHF. The CDR3 coding sequence is TGTGCCAGCAGCGTAGGAGGGAGCGCTTCACCCCTCCACTTT.

V usage is TRBV11-3 and J usage is TRBJ2-1; 8 bases are shared with TRBD2. Per germline, CDR1 SGHNT and CDR2 YENEEA. This CDR3 has 16 residues. Losses at the gene ends were 3 bases for V and 0 bases for J; bases not matched to a gene: 4. For the CDR3, the DNA is TGTGCCAGCAGCTTTAGAAGCGGGAGCTCCTACAATGAGCAGTTCTTC. Translation gives CASSFRSGSSYNEQFF.

The chain recombines TRBV6-4 with TRBJ2-1, with a tentative D call TRBD1 (6 bases). V lost 9 bases and J 2 bases, leaving 20 bases between the germline ends. The CDR3 is 16 amino acids. In germline, CDR1 is MRHNA, CDR2 SNTAGT. The DNA of the CDR3 is TGTGCCAGTAAACAGGGTTTTAACTCTGCCTACAATGAGCAGTTCTTC. As protein: CASKQGFNSAYNEQFF.

This CDR3 reads CASSQDNGLRSTDTQYF. CDR3 DNA sequence: TGTGCCAGCAGCCAAGATAATGGACTACGGAGCACAGATACGCAGTATTTT. This chain uses TRBV3-1 (or the pseudogene TRBV3-2) with TRBJ2-3; D perhaps matches TRBD2 (6 bases). The CDR3 spans 17 residues. Germline CDR1 and CDR2: LGHDT and YNNKEL (reference sequence). V was clipped by 0 bases and J by 0 bases, with 13 bases between them.